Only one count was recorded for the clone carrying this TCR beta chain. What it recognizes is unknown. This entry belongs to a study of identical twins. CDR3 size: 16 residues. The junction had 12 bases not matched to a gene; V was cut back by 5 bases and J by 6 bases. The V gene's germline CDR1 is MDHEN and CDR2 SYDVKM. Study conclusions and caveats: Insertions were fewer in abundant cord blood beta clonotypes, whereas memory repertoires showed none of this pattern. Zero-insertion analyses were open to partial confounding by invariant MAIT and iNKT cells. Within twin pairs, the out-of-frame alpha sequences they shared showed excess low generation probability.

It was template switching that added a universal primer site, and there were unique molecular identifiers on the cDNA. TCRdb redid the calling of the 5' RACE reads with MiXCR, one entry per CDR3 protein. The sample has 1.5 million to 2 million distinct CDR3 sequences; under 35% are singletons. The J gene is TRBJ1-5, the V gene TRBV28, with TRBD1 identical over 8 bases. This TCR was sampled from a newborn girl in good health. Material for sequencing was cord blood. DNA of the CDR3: TGTGCCAGCAGTCCGGCTTACAGGGGGTCCCCTCAGCCCCAGCATTTT. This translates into CASSPAYRGSPQPQHF.